A single sample is the source of the 23 T cell receptor beta chains below, sequenced in a study of early stage breast cancer tumors. Sequencing used immunoSEQ multiplex PCR; TCRdb keeps in-frame clones, though not all of them. This repertoire shows about 30,000 clones, roughly 77% found once; its top ten account for around 10%. The sample was breast tumor tissue. The receptors come from a young adult with breast cancer.

The CDR3 DNA follows: TGCGCCAGCAGTCAATCGTGGGGGGAGGGGCGCGGAGATACGCAGTATTTT. This encodes CASSQSWGEGRGDTQYF. The gene calls are TRBV23-1 and TRBJ2-3; 7 nucleotides line up with TRBD2. TRBV23-1 is classed as an ORF, of uncertain function. With V trimmed by 0 bases and J by 5 bases, 11 bases remained unmatched. This CDR3 has 17 residues.

This chain links TRBV28 with TRBJ2-4; perhaps TRBD2 as D (7 bases). V was cut by 8 bases and J by 7 bases, with 18 bases left in between. The CDR3 spans 14 residues. The V gene's germline CDR1 is MDHEN and CDR2 SYDVKM. Here the CDR3 DNA reads TGTGCCAGCCAAAGGGGGGGAGGGAGCAACATTCAGTACTTC. Protein sequence: CASQRGGGSNIQYF.

The chain links TRBV4-3 to TRBJ2-7; tentatively, D is TRBD1 (6 bases). The CDR3 contains 14 residues. Between the trimmed V and J ends, which lost 2 bases and 2 bases, there was a span of 10 bases. The V gene's germline CDR1 is LGHNA and CDR2 YSLEER. CDR3 protein: CASSQITGPYEQYF. The CDR3 nucleotides are TGCGCCAGCAGCCAAATTACAGGGCCCTACGAGCAGTACTTC.

The chain combines TRBV2 with TRBJ2-1; 13 positions agree with TRBD2. CDR1 SNHLY and CDR2 FYNNEI come from the germline V gene. The CDR3 covers 17 residues. Trimming cost V 9 bases and J 7 bases; bases outside gene matches: 15. The CDR3: CARSGTSGTPRENEQFF. CDR3 bases: TGTGCCAGATCTGGGACTAGCGGGACTCCCAGAGAGAATGAGCAGTTCTTC.

Concerning this clone itself: Germline and junction disagree at one end, which may indicate a read error. This chain links TRBV4-2 with TRBJ2-1; possible D gene TRBD1, 6 bases. The CDR3 is made up of 13 amino acids. Germline lookup yields CDR1 LGHNA and CDR2 YNFKEQ. CDR3 sequence (DNA): TGTGCCAGCAGCCAAGACCTCAGGGGAATAAGGATCTTC. Translation gives CASSQDLRGIRIF.

V and J are TRBV5-1 and TRBJ2-2, with 9 bases lining up with TRBD2. Germline V lookup: CDR1 SGHRS, CDR2 YFSETQ. The CDR3 length is 16 residues. The ends lost 2 bases at V and 1 base at J; junction bases unmatched: 3. The CDR3 is CASSLWTSVNTGELFF. The CDR3 DNA sequence: TGCGCCAGCAGCTTATGGACTAGCGTGAACACCGGGGAGCTGTTTTTT. The full variable domain, in which reference TRBV5-1 and TRBJ2-2 provide the parts outside the CDR3, is KAGVTQTPRYLIKTRGQQVTLSCSPISGHRSVSWYQQTPGQGLQFLFEYFSETQRNKGNFPGRFSGRQFSNSRSEMNVSTLELGDSALYLCASSLWTSVNTGELFFGEGSRLTVL.

This chain uses TRBV28 with TRBJ1-2, with 8 bases lining up with TRBD1. CDR1 is MDHEN, CDR2 SYDVKM, per germline. After removal of 10 bases from V and 3 bases from J, the junction contained 7 bases not matched to a gene. This CDR3 has 13 amino acids. Here the CDR3 DNA reads TGTGCCATCTTGGACAGGGCCGACTATGGCTACACCTTC. This translates into CAILDRADYGYTF.

The chain employs TRBV2 and TRBJ1-2; TRBD1 might be the D (6 bases). Per the germline V gene, CDR1 is SNHLY and CDR2 is FYNNEI. This CDR3 spans 15 amino acids. Trimming took 6 bases from V and 2 from J, leaving 16 bases between them. The CDR3 here is CASRPRGGPNYGYTF. Written as DNA, the CDR3 is TGTGCCAGCAGACCTAGGGGGGGACCCAACTATGGCTACACCTTC.

Within the sample, this clone is medium-sized. The J gene is TRBJ1-2, the V gene TRBV9, with 11 bases aligning to TRBD1. Unmatched junction bases numbered 11, after V lost 3 bases and J lost 7 bases. Germline V CDR1 and CDR2: SGDLS, YYNGEE. This CDR3 region has 16 residues. CDR3 nucleotides: TGTGCCAGCAGCGAAACCGGGACAGGGGGAGGGAGTGGCTACACCTTC. As protein: CASSETGTGGGSGYTF.

This clone is a singleton in its sample. The chain joins TRBV4-1 to TRBJ2-1; D is unclear. Germline CDR1 and CDR2: MGHRA and YSYEKL. This CDR3 has 16 residues. Trimming pared 5 bases from V and 4 bases from J, leaving 18 bases between. The CDR3 is CASSVADGRSYNEQFF. CDR3 coding DNA: TGCGCCAGCAGCGTAGCCGACGGACGTAGTTACAATGAGCAGTTCTTC.

This chain links TRBV11-2 with TRBJ2-6; 8 bases align to TRBD1. The CDR3 consists of 19 residues. Germline assignment: CDR1 SGHAT and CDR2 FQNNGV. Trimming at V came to 5 bases and at J to 0 bases, leaving 12 bases not matched to a gene. CDR3 in amino acids: CASSPDRGLHSSGANVLTF. DNA of the CDR3: TGTGCCAGCAGCCCAGACAGGGGTCTTCACAGCTCTGGGGCCAACGTCCTGACTTTC.

The CDR3 DNA reads as TGCGCCAGCAGTGAAGCGGGGGGACTAGCGGGCAGAGAGCAGTACTTC. It is translated as CASSEAGGLAGREQYF. This sequence joins TRBV5-1 and TRBJ2-7; 12 bases are shared with TRBD2. The CDR3 consists of 16 residues. V lost 5 bases to trimming and J lost 7 bases; unmatched junction nucleotides: 13. CDR1 and CDR2 (germline): SGHRS, YFSETQ.

This chain joins TRBV30 and TRBJ2-5, with 8 bases that match TRBD2. Germline CDR1 reads GTSNPN; CDR2 reads SVGIG (reference sequence). The CDR3 covers 12 residues. The J segment lost 11 bases and the V segment lost 0 bases, leaving 5 bases of the junction unmatched. The CDR3 DNA sequence: TGTGCCTGGAGTGTATGGGAGCGGGGGCAGTACTTC. It is translated as CAWSVWERGQYF. The full variable domain, with the rest looked up from reference TRBV30 and TRBJ2-5, is SQTIHQWPATLVQPVGSPLSLECTVEGTSNPNLYWYRQAAGRGLQLLFYSVGIGQISSEVPQNLSASRPQDRQFILSSKKLLLSDSGFYLCAWSVWERGQYFGPGTRLLVL.

This sequence joins TRBV10-2 and TRBJ2-1; D could derive from TRBD1 or TRBD2 (5 bases each). In germline, CDR1 is WSHSY, CDR2 SAAADI. This CDR3 comprises 13 residues. Trimming took off 10 bases at V and 13 bases at J, with 23 bases between the two ends. The CDR3 DNA follows: TGCGCCACCTCCAGGGCGGGTGCAGTGAGTCAGTTCTTC. It specifies CATSRAGAVSQFF.

CDR3 DNA: TGTGCCAGCAGTTACTCAGGGACTAGGCTTCCTGAGCAGTTCTTC. It yields the protein CASSYSGTRLPEQFF. This chain joins TRBV6-5 and TRBJ2-1; 8 nucleotides line up with TRBD2. The CDR3 contains 15 residues. The J segment lost 9 bases and the V segment lost 0 bases, leaving 7 bases of the junction unmatched. Germline CDR1 reads MNHEY; CDR2 reads SVGAGI.

The chain's CDR3 is CASRGLAESTDTQYF. Here the CDR3 DNA reads TGTGCCAGCAGGGGACTAGCGGAGTCCACAGATACGCAGTATTTT. The J gene is TRBJ2-3, the V gene TRBV28, with 11 bases aligning to TRBD2. This CDR3 is built from 15 residues. Germline V gene data show CDR1 as MDHEN and CDR2 as SYDVKM. The J segment lost 2 bases and the V segment lost 6 bases, leaving 4 bases of the junction unmatched.

The chain recombines TRBV2 with TRBJ2-1, with a tentative D call TRBD1 (6 bases). Germline-derived CDR1 and CDR2 are SNHLY and FYNNEI. V was trimmed by 6 bases and J by 0 bases, leaving 9 bases between them. The CDR3 runs to 14 residues. CDR3 DNA: TGTGCCAGCAGAATCAGGGGCTCCTACAATGAGCAGTTCTTC. Amino acid sequence: CASRIRGSYNEQFF.

The chain links TRBV12-5 to TRBJ1-1, with D perhaps matching TRBD1 (5 bases). The germline V and J ends were trimmed by 6 bases and 3 bases, with 14 bases remaining between them. Looked up from germline, CDR1 is LGHNT and CDR2 is FRNRAP. The CDR3 totals 14 residues. The chain's CDR3 is CASGLDRGYTEAFF. In nucleotides, the CDR3 is TGTGCTAGTGGCCTCGACCGGGGGTACACTGAAGCTTTCTTT. Based on the CDR3 plus reference TRBV12-5 and TRBJ1-1, the full variable domain is DARVTQTPRHKVTEMGQEVTMRCQPILGHNTVFWYRQTMMQGLELLAYFRNRAPLDDSGMPKDRFSAEMPDATLATLKIQPSEPRDSAVYFCASGLDRGYTEAFFGQGTRLTVV.

The chain uses TRBV4-3 and TRBJ2-7; the D gene is possibly TRBD1 (5 bases). This CDR3 region has 15 residues. V was pared by 1 base and J by 1 base, with 11 bases between. In germline, CDR1 is LGHNA, CDR2 YSLEER. DNA of the CDR3: TGCGCCAGCAGCCAAGTCCAAGGGGCTTCCTACGAGCAGTACTTC. It translates to CASSQVQGASYEQYF.

The V and J genes are TRBV19 and TRBJ2-1; possible D gene TRBD1, 6 bases. This CDR3 has 13 residues. Trimming cost V 7 bases and J 6 bases, with 13 bases left between them. The germline CDR1 and CDR2 sequences are LNHDA and SQIVND (reference sequence). The CDR3 DNA reads as TGTGCCAGTAACCCCCAAGGGGGCAATGAGCAGTTCTTC. Protein sequence: CASNPQGGNEQFF.

The rearrangement joins TRBV30 to TRBJ2-7; D unresolved. Germline assignment: CDR1 GTSNPN and CDR2 SVGIG (reference sequence). This CDR3 has 18 amino acids. The germline V and J ends were trimmed by 3 bases and 1 base, with 25 bases remaining between them. The CDR3 sequence is CAWREPRRSGRRSYEQYF. CDR3 DNA sequence: TGTGCCTGGAGGGAACCGCGCAGGAGTGGTCGTAGATCCTACGAGCAGTACTTC.

The chain combines TRBV6-5 with TRBJ2-4; D uncertain. This CDR3 comprises 15 residues. In germline, CDR1 is MNHEY, CDR2 SVGAGI. V was pared by 7 bases and J by 0 bases, with 13 bases between. Written as DNA, the CDR3 is TGTGCCAGCAACGCCGAGCTATTAGCCAAAAACATTCAGTACTTC. Translated: CASNAELLAKNIQYF.

This clone was recorded only once. This chain uses TRBV9 with TRBJ1-1; no clear D. The CDR3 loop spans 15 amino acids. V lost 4 bases, J lost 0 bases, and 13 bases lay in between. Looked up from germline, CDR1 is SGDLS and CDR2 is YYNGEE. This CDR3 reads CASSRMGGLNTEAFF. In nucleotides, the CDR3 is TGTGCCAGCAGCCGAATGGGAGGGTTGAACACTGAAGCTTTCTTT. Full variable domain (outside the CDR3, taken from reference TRBV9 and TRBJ1-1): DSGVTQTPKHLITATGQRVTLRCSPRSGDLSVYWYQQSLDQGLQFLIQYYNGEERAKGNILERFSAQQFPDLHSELNLSSLELGDSALYFCASSRMGGLNTEAFFGQGTRLTVV.